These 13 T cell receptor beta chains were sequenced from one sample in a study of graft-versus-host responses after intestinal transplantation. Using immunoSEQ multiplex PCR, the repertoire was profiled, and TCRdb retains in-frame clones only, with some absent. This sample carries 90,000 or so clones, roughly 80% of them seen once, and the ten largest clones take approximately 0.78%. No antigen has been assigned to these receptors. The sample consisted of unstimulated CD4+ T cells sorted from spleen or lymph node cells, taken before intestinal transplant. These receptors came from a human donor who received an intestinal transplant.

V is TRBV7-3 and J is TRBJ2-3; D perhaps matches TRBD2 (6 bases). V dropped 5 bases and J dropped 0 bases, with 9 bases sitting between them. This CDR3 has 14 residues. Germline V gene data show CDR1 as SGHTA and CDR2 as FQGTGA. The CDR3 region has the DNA TGTGCCAGCAGCAAGAGCGGGAGCACAGATACGCAGTATTTT. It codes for CASSKSGSTDTQYF.

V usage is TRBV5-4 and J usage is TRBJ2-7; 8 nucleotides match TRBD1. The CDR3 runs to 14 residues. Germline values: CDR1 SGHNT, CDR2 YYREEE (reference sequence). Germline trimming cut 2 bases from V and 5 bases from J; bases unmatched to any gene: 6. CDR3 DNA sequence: TGTGCCAGCAGCTTCCCGACAGGGGCCCACGAGCAGTACTTC. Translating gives CASSFPTGAHEQYF.

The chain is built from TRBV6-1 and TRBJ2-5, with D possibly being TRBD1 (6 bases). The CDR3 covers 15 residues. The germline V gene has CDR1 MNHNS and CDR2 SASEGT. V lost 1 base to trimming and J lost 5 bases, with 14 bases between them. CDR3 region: CASSEGLGAVETQYF. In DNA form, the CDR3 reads TGTGCCAGCAGTGAAGGATTGGGGGCGGTCGAGACCCAGTACTTC.

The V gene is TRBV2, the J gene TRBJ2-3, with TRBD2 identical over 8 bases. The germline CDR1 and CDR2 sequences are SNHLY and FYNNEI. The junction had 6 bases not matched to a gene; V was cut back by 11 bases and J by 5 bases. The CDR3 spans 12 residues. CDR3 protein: CAGGLAVDTQYF. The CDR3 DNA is TGTGCCGGAGGACTAGCCGTAGATACGCAGTATTTT.

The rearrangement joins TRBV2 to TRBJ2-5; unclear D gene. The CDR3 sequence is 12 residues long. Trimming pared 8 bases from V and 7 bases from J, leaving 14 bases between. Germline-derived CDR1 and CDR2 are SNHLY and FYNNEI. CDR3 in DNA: TGTGCCAGCTCCTTCCCTCCTCCGACCCAGTACTTC. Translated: CASSFPPPTQYF.

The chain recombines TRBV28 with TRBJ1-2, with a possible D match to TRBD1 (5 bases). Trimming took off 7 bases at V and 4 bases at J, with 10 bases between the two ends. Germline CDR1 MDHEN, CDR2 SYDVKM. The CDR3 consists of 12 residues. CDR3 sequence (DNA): TGTGCCAGCAACCCAGGGCCCTATGGCTACACCTTC. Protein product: CASNPGPYGYTF.

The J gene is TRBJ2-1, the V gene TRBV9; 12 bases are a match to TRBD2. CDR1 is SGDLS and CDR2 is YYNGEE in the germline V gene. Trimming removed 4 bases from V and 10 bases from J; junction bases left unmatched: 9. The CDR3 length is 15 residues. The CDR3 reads CASSSTSGSVEEQFF. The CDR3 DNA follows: TGTGCCAGCAGCTCGACTAGCGGGAGTGTAGAGGAGCAGTTCTTC. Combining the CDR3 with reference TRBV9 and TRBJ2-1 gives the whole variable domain DSGVTQTPKHLITATGQRVTLRCSPRSGDLSVYWYQQSLDQGLQFLIQYYNGEERAKGNILERFSAQQFPDLHSELNLSSLELGDSALYFCASSSTSGSVEEQFFGPGTRLTVL.

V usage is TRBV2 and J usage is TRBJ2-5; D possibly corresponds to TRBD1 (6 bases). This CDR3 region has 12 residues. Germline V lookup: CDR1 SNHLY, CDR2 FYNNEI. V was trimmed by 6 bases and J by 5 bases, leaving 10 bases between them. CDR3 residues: CASRGQGETQYF. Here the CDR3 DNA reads TGTGCCAGCAGGGGCCAGGGGGAGACCCAGTACTTC.

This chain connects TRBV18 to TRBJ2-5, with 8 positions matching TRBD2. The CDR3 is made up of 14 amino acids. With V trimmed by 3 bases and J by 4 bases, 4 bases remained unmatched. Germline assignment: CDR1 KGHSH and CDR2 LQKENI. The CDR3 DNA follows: TGTGCCAGCTCACCCCAGCTAGCGGGAGAGACCCAGTACTTC. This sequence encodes CASSPQLAGETQYF.

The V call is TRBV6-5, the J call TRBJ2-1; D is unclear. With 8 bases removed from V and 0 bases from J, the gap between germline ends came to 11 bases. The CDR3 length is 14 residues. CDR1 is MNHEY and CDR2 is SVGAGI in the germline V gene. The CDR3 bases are TGTGCCAGCGTGGAGCCCCGCTCCTACAATGAGCAGTTCTTC. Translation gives CASVEPRSYNEQFF.

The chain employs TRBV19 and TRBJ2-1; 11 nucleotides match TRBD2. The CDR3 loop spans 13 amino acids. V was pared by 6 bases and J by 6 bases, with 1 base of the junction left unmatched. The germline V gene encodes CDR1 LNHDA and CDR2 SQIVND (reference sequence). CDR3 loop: CASRLAGVNEQFF. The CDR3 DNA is TGTGCCAGTAGACTAGCGGGAGTCAATGAGCAGTTCTTC. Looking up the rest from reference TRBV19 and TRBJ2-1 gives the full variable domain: DGGITQSPKYLFRKEGQNVTLSCEQNLNHDAMYWYRQDPGQGLRLIYYSQIVNDFQKGDIAEGYSVSREKKESFPLTVTSAQKNPTAFYLCASRLAGVNEQFFGPGTRLTVL.

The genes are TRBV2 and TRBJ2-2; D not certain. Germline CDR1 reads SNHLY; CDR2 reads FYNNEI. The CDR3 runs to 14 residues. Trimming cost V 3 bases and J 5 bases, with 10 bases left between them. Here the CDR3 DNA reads TGTGCCAGCAGTGAGTTAGAGGAAACCGGGGAGCTGTTTTTT. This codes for CASSELEETGELFF.

Written as DNA, the CDR3 is TGTGCCAGCAGCTTCGGGGACTTAGCGACGGTCGGTGCGCAGTATTTT. Its protein product is CASSFGDLATVGAQYF. V is TRBV7-8 and J is TRBJ2-3; D might be TRBD2 (6 bases). V lost 3 bases to trimming and J lost 10 bases, with 23 bases between them. This CDR3 has 16 amino acids. The germline V gene has CDR1 SGHVS and CDR2 FQNEAQ.